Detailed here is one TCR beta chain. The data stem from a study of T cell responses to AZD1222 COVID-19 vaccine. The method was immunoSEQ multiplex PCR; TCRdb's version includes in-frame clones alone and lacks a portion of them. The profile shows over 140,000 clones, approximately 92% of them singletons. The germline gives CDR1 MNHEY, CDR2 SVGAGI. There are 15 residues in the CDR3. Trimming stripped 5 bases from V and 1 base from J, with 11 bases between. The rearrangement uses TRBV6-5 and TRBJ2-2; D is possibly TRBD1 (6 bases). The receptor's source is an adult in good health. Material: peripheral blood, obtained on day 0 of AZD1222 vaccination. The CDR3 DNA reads TGTGCCAGCAGTAGAGGACAGATGAACACCGGGGAGCTGTTTTTT. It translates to CASSRGQMNTGELFF.